The clone carrying this T cell receptor beta chain was found many times. What it binds is unknown. The data are from a study of tumor and adjacent non-tumor tissue in lung cancer. The wider study: There were some 12 adenocarcinoma, 2 squamous cell carcinoma and 1 small cell lung cancer cases. Aged about 31 to 85 years, patients included fewer than 11 men and 4 to 6 women with stage I to III disease. Overall study findings and caveats: In normal lung, the top 100 clones were significantly more dominant than in tumor.

The template was RNA from unsorted bulk tissue. This non-tumor lung sample came from over 3 cm beyond the tumor edge. Three rounds of nested PCR, following a modified ARM-PCR protocol, produced the TCRbeta library. From the multiplex PCR reads, TCRdb called clonotypes with MiXCR, one entry per CDR3 protein. Among tens of thousands of distinct CDR3 sequences listed, about two thirds were seen once. The sequenced sample consisted of distant non-tumor lung tissue. The receptor comes from a woman aged 50 to 60 with non-small cell lung cancer.

The CDR3 region has the DNA TGCGCCACCACCTATGGGGACAGGGTCGGTAACAATGAGCAGTTCTTC. Translating it yields CATTYGDRVGNNEQFF. The chain is built from TRBV4-1 and TRBJ2-1; 9 bases are shared with TRBD1. V shed 10 bases and J 5 bases; nucleotides not matched to a gene: 15. The germline V gene has CDR1 MGHRA and CDR2 YSYEKL. The CDR3 contains 16 residues.